This T cell receptor beta chain was recorded in a study of tumor-infiltrating lymphocytes in oesophageal squamous cell carcinoma. TCRdb recomputed calls from the PCR reads with MiXCR, one row per CDR3 protein. The sample lists about 21,000 distinct CDR3 sequences, roughly two fifths occurring once. Germline assignment: CDR1 MNHNS and CDR2 SASEGT. CDR3 length equals 14 residues. The V and J ends lost 5 bases and 11 bases, in that order; junction bases with no gene match: 13. This clonotype was obtained from a male donor with esophageal squamous cell carcinoma. The chain is built from TRBV6-1 and TRBJ2-5, with 8 bases that match TRBD2. The specimen sequenced was esophageal tumor tissue. CDR3 amino acids: CASSFASGSREQYF. As DNA, the CDR3 is TGTGCCAGCAGTTTTGCCAGCGGGAGTCGTGAGCAGTACTTC.